This T cell receptor beta chain derives from a study of T cell repertoires in cytomegalovirus infection. Study results and limitations: The ex vivo response was dominated by HLA-C-restricted CMV-specific TCR beta clonotypes.

Only a few counts were recorded for this clonotype. Its antigen is as yet unknown. TCRdb used MiXCR to reprocess the reads, holding one entry per CDR3 protein. Of a few hundred thousand distinct CDR3 sequences in the sample, roughly 42% are singletons; the top ten hold around 48%. This CDR3 contains 14 residues. Trimming removed 0 bases at V and 4 bases at J, with 9 bases between. In germline, CDR1 is SGHVS, CDR2 FQNEAQ. This sequence originates from a human donor in good health (CMV status not recorded). Some clones in this sample may be carry-over from other donors' samples. The sequenced sample was cultured PBMCs, obtained from culture after CMV antigen stimulation. V gene TRBV7-8 combines with J gene TRBJ2-5; D remains ambiguous. CDR3 amino acids: CASSLALDRETQYF. The CDR3 nucleotides read TGTGCCAGCAGCTTAGCGCTAGATAGAGAGACCCAGTACTTC.